This TCR beta chain comes out of a study of cytomegalovirus exposure and HLA in healthy donors. Study-wide points: Rare TCR sequences dominated, though some public TCRs recurred in many donors. A link between a missense DCLRE1C variant and TCR beta V- and J-gene trimming emerged from a later analysis.

With respect to this clone: Its antigen remains unidentified.

Vbeta (60) and Jbeta (13) primers were used in the PCR. Data came from immunoSEQ multiplex PCR; TCRdb stores just in-frame clones and leaves some out. The table lists 95,000 to 100,000 clones, about 80% of them singletons, with approximately 2% in the top ten. Trimming took 4 bases from V and 2 from J; bases not matched to a gene: 6. Germline values: CDR1 SGHRS, CDR2 YFSETQ. The CDR3 spans 14 residues. The clonotype was recovered from a man aged 35-49 years in good health and CMV-seronegative. Sequenced: PBMCs. This chain connects TRBV5-1 to TRBJ2-7; the match to TRBD1 covers 7 bases. The chain's CDR3 is CASSTRTGAYEQYF. The CDR3, as DNA: TGCGCCAGCAGCACCCGAACAGGGGCCTACGAGCAGTACTTC.